This TCR beta chain was captured by sequencing in a study of cytomegalovirus exposure and HLA in healthy donors. CDR1 is SGHTA, CDR2 FQGNSA, per germline. V shed 4 bases, J shed 4 bases, and the junction held 5 bases outside the gene matches. The CDR3 totals 14 residues. As regards this clone: Antigen unknown.

Study conclusions and caveats: In terms of immune exposure information, only CMV serostatus was available.

PCR was performed using 60 Vbeta and 13 Jbeta primers. Using immunoSEQ multiplex PCR, the repertoire was profiled, and TCRdb retains in-frame clones only, with some absent. This table has about 130,000 clones, 55% to 75% appearing once. Material for sequencing was PBMCs. The receptor was derived from a man between 25 and 39 years old in good health and CMV-seropositive. The V gene is TRBV7-2, the J gene TRBJ1-1, with 8 bases lining up with TRBD1. The CDR3 reads CASSSTTGGTEAFF. The CDR3 DNA reads TGTGCCAGCAGCTCCACAACAGGGGGCACTGAAGCTTTCTTT.